The entry that follows covers one TCR beta chain sequence. This receptor's antigen is unknown. No much larger clone exists at a distance of one base, and base qualities are not known. This sample is part of a study of blood T cell repertoires in COVID-19 (dated by TCRdb to about 2020). Regarding the study in general: Samples covering the acute and convalescent phases of COVID-19 were provided by collaborators in the United States, Italy and Spain. A freely available public database, intended as a resource for researchers studying the immune response to SARS-CoV-2, is where the repertoires were released. Nearly every sample came with metadata listing a de-identified subject ID, COVID-19 status, age in years and sex. The samples were drawn from two sources: the first 160 participants of the ongoing ImmuneRACE study, and 1,000 to 1,500 subjects contributed by 6 global collaborators. The prospective study material was composed of cDNA or gDNA derived from T cells, B-cell-depleted T cells, or PBMCs. Where available, HLA class I and class II types were obtained from metadata supplied by the sample provider rather than from assay-based typing. Deeply sampled blood TCRbeta repertoires from subjects exposed to, actively infected with, or recovered from COVID-19 were included in the dataset. Overall study outcomes, separate from this receptor: Clinical and demographic metadata were provided uncurated, with the amount varying by source and participant.

The collaborating institutions used their own protocols to collect whole blood in K2EDTA tubes. For TCRbeta analysis, collaborator samples were shipped as frozen whole blood, as isolated PBMCs, or as DNA extracted from either sample type. V drops 5 bases and J drops 6 bases, leaving 7 bases in between. CDR1 MNHEY and CDR2 SVGEGT are derived from the germline V gene. The CDR3 runs 11 residues from the cysteine to the phenylalanine. Only the CDR3 DNA stays, 33 bases, in frame from base 1. TCRbeta CDR3 regions were amplified from genomic DNA by means of the immunoSEQ Assay, a bias-controlled multiplex PCR. In the source study's methods: The number of nucleated cells in each sample was estimated by amplification of reference gene primers within the assay. To quantify the absolute abundance of each unique TCRbeta CDR3 rearrangement, sequence reads were collapsed and filtered. Productive Simpson clonality was computed per sample as the square root of Simpson's diversity index over productive rearrangements. Held by TCRdb, this immuneACCESS table contains in-frame sequences only and omits some clones. Under half of the omission traces to an unresolved V gene where checked; the cause of the rest is unknown. V and J calls and clone size are copied from that table; D and trimming were computed from the DNA. Present in this sample are approximately 210,000 clones, 80% to 90% of which were seen just once. 0.75% to 0.9% of the sample lies in the top ten.

The chain uses TRBV6-2 or TRBV6-3 and TRBJ1-2; TRBD1 is a weak D gene call, 5 bases matching. This TCR came from a woman aged 70 to 79 with acute or convalescent COVID-19. Material: peripheral blood. The CDR3 protein is CASSDSDGYTF. The DNA sequence follows: TGTGCCAGCAGTGACAGCGATGGCTACACCTTC.